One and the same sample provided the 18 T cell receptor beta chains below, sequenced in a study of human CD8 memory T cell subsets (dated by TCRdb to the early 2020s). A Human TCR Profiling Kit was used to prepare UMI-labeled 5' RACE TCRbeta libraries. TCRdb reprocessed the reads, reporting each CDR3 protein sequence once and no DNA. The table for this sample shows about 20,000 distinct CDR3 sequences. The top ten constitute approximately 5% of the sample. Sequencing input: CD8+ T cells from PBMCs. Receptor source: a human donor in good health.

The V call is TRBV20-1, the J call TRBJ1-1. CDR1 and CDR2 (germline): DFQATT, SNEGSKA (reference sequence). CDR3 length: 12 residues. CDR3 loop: CSAREMNTEAFF.

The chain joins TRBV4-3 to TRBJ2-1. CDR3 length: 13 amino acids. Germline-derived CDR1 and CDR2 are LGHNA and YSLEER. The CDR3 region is CASSQTHHGEQFF.

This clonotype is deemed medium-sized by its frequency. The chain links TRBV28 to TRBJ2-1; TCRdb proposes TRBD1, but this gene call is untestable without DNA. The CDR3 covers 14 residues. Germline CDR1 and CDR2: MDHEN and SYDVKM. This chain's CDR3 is CASSLGGGYNEQFF. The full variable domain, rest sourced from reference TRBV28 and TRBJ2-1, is DVKVTQSSRYLVKRTGEKVFLECVQDMDHENMFWYRQDPGLGLRLIYFSYDVKMKEKGDIPEGYSVSREKKERFSLILESASTNQTSMYLCASSLGGGYNEQFFGPGTRLTVL.

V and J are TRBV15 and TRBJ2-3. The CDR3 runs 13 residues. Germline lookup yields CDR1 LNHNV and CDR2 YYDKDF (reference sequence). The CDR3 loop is CATSRDDYNTQYF.

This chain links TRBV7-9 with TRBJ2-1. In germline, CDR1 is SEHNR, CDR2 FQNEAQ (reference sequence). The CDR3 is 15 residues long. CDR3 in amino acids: CASSSDMSSYNEQFF.

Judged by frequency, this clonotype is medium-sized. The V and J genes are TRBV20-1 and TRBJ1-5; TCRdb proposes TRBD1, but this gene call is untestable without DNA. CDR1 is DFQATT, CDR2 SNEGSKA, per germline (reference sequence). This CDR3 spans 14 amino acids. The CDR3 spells CSASSGRSGQPQHF.

The CDR3 sequence: CSATIVVAGGLSTDTQYF. This rearrangement joins TRBV20-1 to TRBJ2-3; the TCRdb D gene call, TRBD2, has no DNA to confirm it. The CDR3 length is 18 residues. Germline-derived CDR1 and CDR2 are DFQATT and SNEGSKA (reference sequence).

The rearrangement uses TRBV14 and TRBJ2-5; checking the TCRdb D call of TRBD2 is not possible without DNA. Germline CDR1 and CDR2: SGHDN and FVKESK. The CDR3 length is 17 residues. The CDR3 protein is CASSQEGLGYSEETQYF.

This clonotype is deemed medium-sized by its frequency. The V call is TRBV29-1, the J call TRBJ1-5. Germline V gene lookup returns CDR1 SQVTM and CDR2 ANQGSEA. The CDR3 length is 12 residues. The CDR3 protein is CSVQNLNQPQHF.

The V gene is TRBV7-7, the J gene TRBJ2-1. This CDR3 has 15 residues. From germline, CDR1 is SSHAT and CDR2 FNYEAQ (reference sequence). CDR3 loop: CASSVDSSSYNEQFF.

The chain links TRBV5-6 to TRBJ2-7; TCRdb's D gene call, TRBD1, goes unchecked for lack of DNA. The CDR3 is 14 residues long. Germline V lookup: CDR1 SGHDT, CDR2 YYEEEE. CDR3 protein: CASSFGTGAREQYF.

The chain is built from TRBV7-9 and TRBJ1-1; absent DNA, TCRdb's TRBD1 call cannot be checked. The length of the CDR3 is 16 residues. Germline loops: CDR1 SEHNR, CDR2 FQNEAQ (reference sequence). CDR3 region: CASSQTAGSMNTEAFF.

This chain's CDR3 is CASSPQGEDYEQYF. This rearrangement joins TRBV2 to TRBJ2-7; TCRdb names TRBD1, which stays unverified in the absence of DNA. The CDR3 totals 14 residues. Germline values: CDR1 SNHLY, CDR2 FYNNEI.

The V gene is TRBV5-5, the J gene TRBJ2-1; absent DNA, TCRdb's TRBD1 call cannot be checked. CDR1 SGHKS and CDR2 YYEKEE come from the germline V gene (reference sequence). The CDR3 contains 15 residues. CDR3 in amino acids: CASSLRQGPYNEQFF.

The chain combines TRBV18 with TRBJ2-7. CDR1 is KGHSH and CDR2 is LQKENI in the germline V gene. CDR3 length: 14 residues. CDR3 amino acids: CASSPGNKAYEQYF.

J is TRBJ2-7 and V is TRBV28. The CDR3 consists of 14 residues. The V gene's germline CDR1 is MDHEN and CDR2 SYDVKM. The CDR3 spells CASSPTSANYEQYF.

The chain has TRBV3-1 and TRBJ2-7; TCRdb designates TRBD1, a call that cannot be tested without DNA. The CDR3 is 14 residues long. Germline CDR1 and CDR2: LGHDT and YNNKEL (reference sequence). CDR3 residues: CASSHGQYSYEQYF.

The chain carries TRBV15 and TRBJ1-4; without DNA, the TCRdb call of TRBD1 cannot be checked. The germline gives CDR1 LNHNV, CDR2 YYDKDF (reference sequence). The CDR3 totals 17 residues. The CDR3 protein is CATSRVGLTGGREKLFF.